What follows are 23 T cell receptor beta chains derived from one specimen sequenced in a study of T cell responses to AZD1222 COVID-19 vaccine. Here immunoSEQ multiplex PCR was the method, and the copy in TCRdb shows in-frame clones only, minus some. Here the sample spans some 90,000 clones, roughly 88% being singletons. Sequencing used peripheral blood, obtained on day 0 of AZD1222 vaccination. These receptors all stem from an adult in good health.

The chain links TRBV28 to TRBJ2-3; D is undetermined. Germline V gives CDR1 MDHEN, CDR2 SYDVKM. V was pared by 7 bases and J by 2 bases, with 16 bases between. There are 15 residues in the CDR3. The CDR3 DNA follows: TGTGCCAGCATCTCGGCCTCCGGATTCACAGATACGCAGTATTTT. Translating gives CASISASGFTDTQYF.

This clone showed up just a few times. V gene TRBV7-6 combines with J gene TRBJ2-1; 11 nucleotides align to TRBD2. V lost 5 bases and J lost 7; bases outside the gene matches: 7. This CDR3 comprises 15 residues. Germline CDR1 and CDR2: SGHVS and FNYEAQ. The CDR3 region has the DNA TGTGCCAGCAGCCCTACTAGCGGGAGCTGGAATGAGCAGTTCTTC. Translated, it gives CASSPTSGSWNEQFF.

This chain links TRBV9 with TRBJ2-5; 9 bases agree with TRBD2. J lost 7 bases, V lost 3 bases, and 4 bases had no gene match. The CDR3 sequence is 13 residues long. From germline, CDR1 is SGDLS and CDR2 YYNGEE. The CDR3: CASSGASGVTQYF. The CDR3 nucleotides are TGTGCCAGCAGCGGGGCTAGCGGGGTGACCCAGTACTTC.

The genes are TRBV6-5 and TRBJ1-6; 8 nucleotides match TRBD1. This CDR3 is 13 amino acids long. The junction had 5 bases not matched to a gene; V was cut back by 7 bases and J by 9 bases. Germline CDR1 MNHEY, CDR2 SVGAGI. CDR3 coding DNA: TGTGCCAGCAAACAGGGGGTAGTTTCACCCCTCCACTTT. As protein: CASKQGVVSPLHF.

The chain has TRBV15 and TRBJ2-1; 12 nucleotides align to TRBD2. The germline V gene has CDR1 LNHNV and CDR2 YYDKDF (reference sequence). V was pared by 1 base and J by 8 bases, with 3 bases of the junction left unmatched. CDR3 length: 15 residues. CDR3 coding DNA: TGTGCCACCAGCAGAGCGAGACTAGCGGGGGATGAGCAGTTCTTC. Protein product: CATSRARLAGDEQFF.

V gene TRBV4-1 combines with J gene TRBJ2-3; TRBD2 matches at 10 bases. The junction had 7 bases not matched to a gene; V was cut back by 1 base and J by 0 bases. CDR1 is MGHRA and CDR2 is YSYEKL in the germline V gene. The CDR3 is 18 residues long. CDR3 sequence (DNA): TGCGCCAGCAGCCAAGGACTAGCGGGCACTATTAGCACAGATACGCAGTATTTT. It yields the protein CASSQGLAGTISTDTQYF.

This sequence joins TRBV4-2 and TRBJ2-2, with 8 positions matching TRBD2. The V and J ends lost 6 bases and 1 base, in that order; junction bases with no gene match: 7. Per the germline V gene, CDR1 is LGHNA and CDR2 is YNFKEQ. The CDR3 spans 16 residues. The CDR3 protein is CASRPLGLENTGELFF. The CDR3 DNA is TGTGCCAGCAGGCCACTGGGACTAGAGAACACCGGGGAGCTGTTTTTT.

DNA for the CDR3: TGTGCCAGCAGCTTAAAAGTAAATCAGCCCCAGCATTTT. Its protein is CASSLKVNQPQHF. This chain joins TRBV7-9 and TRBJ1-5; no clear D. The CDR3 sequence is 13 residues long. V was shortened by 2 bases and J by 4 bases, with 6 bases between the two germline ends. Germline V gives CDR1 SEHNR, CDR2 FQNEAQ (reference sequence). The full variable domain, with the rest looked up from reference TRBV7-9 and TRBJ1-5, is DTGVSQNPRHKITKRGQNVTFRCDPISEHNRLYWYRQTLGQGPEFLTYFQNEAQLEKSRLLSDRFSAERPKGSFSTLEIQRTEQGDSAMYLCASSLKVNQPQHFGDGTRLSIL.

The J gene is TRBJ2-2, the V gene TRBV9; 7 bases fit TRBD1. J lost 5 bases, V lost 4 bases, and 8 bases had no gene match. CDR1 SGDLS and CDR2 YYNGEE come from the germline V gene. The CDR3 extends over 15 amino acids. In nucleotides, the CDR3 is TGTGCCAGCAGCACCCGACAGGGAAGGACCGGGGAGCTGTTTTTT. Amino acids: CASSTRQGRTGELFF.

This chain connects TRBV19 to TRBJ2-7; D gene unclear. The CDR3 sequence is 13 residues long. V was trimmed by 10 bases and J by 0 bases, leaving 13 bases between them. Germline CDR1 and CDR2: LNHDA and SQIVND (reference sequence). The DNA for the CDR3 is TGTGCCACCCTCGACAAGAACTCCTACGAGCAGTACTTC. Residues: CATLDKNSYEQYF.

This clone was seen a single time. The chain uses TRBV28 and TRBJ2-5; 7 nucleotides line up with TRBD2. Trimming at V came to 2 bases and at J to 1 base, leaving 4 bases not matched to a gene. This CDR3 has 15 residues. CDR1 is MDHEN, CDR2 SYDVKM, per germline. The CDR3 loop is CASSLPGRGQETQYF. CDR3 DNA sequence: TGTGCCAGCAGTTTACCGGGGAGGGGCCAAGAGACCCAGTACTTC.

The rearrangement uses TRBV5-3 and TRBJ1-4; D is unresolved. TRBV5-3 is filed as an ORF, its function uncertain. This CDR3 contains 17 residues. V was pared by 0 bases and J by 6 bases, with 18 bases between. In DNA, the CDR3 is TGTGCCAGAAGCTTGGTTCGAGGGAGAGACGGCCATGAAAAACTGTTTTTT. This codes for CARSLVRGRDGHEKLFF.

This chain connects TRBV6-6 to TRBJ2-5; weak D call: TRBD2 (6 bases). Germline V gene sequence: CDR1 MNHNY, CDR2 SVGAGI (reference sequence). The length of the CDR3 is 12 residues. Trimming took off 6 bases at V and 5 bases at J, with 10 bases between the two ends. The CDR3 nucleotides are TGTGCCAGCAGGGGGACTTTGGAGACCCAGTACTTC. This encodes CASRGTLETQYF.

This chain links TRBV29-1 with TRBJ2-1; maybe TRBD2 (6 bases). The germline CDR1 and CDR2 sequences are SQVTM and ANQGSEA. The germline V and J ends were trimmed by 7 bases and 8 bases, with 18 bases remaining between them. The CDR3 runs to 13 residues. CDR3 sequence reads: CSARGSGIYEQFF. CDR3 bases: TGCAGCGCCCGGGGGTCTGGGATCTATGAGCAGTTCTTC.

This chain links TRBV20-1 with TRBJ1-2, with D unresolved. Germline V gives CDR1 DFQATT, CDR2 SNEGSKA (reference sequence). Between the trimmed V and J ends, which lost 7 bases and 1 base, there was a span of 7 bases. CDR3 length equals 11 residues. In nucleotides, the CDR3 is TGCAGTGTCCAGATTAACTATGGCTACACCTTC. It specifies CSVQINYGYTF.

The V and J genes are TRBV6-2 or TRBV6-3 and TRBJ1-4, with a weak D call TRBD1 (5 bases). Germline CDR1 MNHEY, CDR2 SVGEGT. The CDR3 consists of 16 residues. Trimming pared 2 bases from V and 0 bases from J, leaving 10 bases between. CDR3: CASSYLGPATNEKLFF. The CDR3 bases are TGTGCCAGCAGTTACCTGGGACCTGCAACTAATGAAAAACTGTTTTTT.

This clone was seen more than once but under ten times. CDR3 region: CASSVWSSLTYNEQFF. CDR3 in DNA: TGTGCCAGCAGCGTCTGGTCTTCGTTGACCTACAATGAGCAGTTCTTC. J is TRBJ2-1 and V is TRBV9; no clear D gene. Germline-derived CDR1 and CDR2 are SGDLS and YYNGEE. CDR3 length: 16 amino acids. Trimming removed 2 bases at V and 2 bases at J, with 14 bases between.

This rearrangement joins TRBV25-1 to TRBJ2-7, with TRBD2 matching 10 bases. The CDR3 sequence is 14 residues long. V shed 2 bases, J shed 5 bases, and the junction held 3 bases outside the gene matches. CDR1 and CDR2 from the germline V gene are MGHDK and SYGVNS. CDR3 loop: CASSESGRGNEQYF. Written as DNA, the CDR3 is TGTGCCAGCAGTGAAAGCGGGAGGGGGAACGAGCAGTACTTC.

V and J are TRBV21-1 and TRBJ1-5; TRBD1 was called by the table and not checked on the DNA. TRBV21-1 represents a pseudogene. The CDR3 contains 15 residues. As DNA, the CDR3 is TGTGCCAGCAGCAAGACGGACAGGGGGCTTCAGCCCCAGCATTTT. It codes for CASSKTDRGLQPQHF.

The CDR3 loop is CASSQDSTASMNTEAFF. CDR3 sequence (DNA): TGTGCCAGCAGCCAAGATAGCACAGCTAGCATGAACACTGAAGCTTTCTTT. V and J are TRBV4-2 and TRBJ1-1; D uncertain. The CDR3 length is 17 residues. Trimming left V 0 bases short and J 0 bases short, with 14 bases between. Germline CDR1 LGHNA, CDR2 YNFKEQ.

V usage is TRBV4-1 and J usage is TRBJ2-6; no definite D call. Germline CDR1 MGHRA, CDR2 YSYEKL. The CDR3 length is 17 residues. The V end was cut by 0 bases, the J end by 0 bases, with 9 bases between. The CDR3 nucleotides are TGCGCCAGCAGCCAAGATCGAGTTAACTCTGGGGCCAACGTCCTGACTTTC. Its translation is CASSQDRVNSGANVLTF.

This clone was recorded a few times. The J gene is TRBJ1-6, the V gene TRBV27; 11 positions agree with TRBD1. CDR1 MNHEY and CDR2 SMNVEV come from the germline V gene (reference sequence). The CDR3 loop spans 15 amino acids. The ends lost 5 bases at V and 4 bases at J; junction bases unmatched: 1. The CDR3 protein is CASSRDRGYNSPLHF. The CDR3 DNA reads TGTGCCAGCAGTAGGGACAGGGGGTATAATTCACCCCTCCACTTT.

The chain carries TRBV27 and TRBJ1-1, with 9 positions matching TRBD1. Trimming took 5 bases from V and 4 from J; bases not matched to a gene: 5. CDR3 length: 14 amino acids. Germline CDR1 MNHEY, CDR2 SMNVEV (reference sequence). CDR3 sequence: CASSQTGGFTEAFF. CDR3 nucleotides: TGTGCCAGCAGTCAGACAGGGGGATTCACTGAAGCTTTCTTT.